Below are 20 T cell receptor beta chains sequenced from a single sample in a study of technical replicates of blood from a handful of donors. Sequenced by immunoSEQ multiplex PCR; TCRdb stores in-frame clones only, minus some. Here the sample spans 45,000 to 60,000 clones, 86% being singletons. The sequencing sample was made of PBMCs. The receptor set was obtained from a human donor in good health. Some clones in this sample may be carry-over from other donors' samples.

The chain couples TRBV7-9 to TRBJ2-1, with a tentative D call TRBD2 (6 bases). The length of the CDR3 is 15 residues. Trimming stripped 0 bases from V and 14 bases from J, with 20 bases between. The germline V gene has CDR1 SEHNR and CDR2 FQNEAQ (reference sequence). The CDR3 sequence: CASSLAMGTVFSEFF. The CDR3 DNA sequence: TGTGCCAGCAGCTTAGCGATGGGGACTGTTTTTTCGGAGTTCTTC.

J is TRBJ2-7 and V is TRBV5-1, with TRBD2 as a possible D gene (6 bases). Trimming removed 0 bases at V and 2 bases at J, with 12 bases between. In germline, CDR1 is SGHRS, CDR2 YFSETQ. The CDR3 has 15 residues. CDR3: CASSLAPAGPYEQYF. CDR3 sequence (DNA): TGCGCCAGCAGCTTGGCCCCGGCGGGGCCCTACGAGCAGTACTTC.

This clone came up a few times. CDR3 bases: TGTGCCAGCAGTCACGGTGTTGACGAGCAGTACTTC. Translation: CASSHGVDEQYF. V is TRBV2 and J is TRBJ2-7; D is undetermined. This CDR3 is built from 12 residues. The ends were cut back, 5 bases at V and 5 bases at J, with 10 bases in the middle. In germline, CDR1 is SNHLY, CDR2 FYNNEI.

The chain recombines TRBV7-6 with TRBJ1-6, with D hard to call. Trimming shortened V by 2 bases and J by 6 bases, and 11 bases separated the two germline ends. This CDR3 is 15 amino acids long. Germline loops: CDR1 SGHVS, CDR2 FNYEAQ. The CDR3 DNA follows: TGTGCCAGCAGCTTATCCGGTACTTTTAATTCACCCCTCCACTTT. This translates into CASSLSGTFNSPLHF.

This rearrangement joins TRBV7-8 to TRBJ2-3; D unresolved. The germline V and J ends were trimmed by 0 bases and 7 bases, with 8 bases remaining between them. The CDR3 contains 13 residues. CDR1 and CDR2 (germline): SGHVS, FQNEAQ. Written as DNA, the CDR3 is TGTGCCAGCAGCTTAGCGCCGAGAAATACGCAGTATTTT. This translates into CASSLAPRNTQYF.

Written as DNA, the CDR3 is TGTGCCAGCAGCTTCCGGGGACAGGGACCGAGTAGTGAGTACTTC. The encoded protein is CASSFRGQGPSSEYF. The chain is built from TRBV5-6 and TRBJ2-7; 9 bases agree with TRBD1. This CDR3 is 15 amino acids long. Germline V gene lookup returns CDR1 SGHDT and CDR2 YYEEEE. V trimming: 2 bases; J trimming: 11 bases; junction bases outside the gene matches: 14.

The chain couples TRBV5-1 to TRBJ1-2; D gene unclear. Looked up from germline, CDR1 is SGHRS and CDR2 is YFSETQ. V shed 6 bases and J shed 8 bases, with 26 bases lying between them. The CDR3 is 16 residues long. The CDR3 DNA reads TGCGCCAGCAATCTGGGTCGAGCCACGGAGGGTCGGGGCTACACCTTC. Amino acids: CASNLGRATEGRGYTF.

CDR3 in amino acids: CAARRGISYNEQFF. CDR3 DNA sequence: TGTGCCGCCCGGCGGGGAATCTCCTACAATGAGCAGTTCTTC. This chain connects TRBV6-5 to TRBJ2-1, with D perhaps matching TRBD2 (6 bases). Trimming removed 11 bases from V and 0 bases from J, with 14 bases in between. Germline V gene sequence: CDR1 MNHEY, CDR2 SVGAGI. The CDR3 runs 14 residues.

CDR3 protein: CASSFYADTQYF. The CDR3 nucleotides are TGTGCCAGCAGCTTTTATGCAGATACGCAGTATTTT. The chain uses TRBV7-2 and TRBJ2-3, with unresolved D. Germline V gene data show CDR1 as SGHTA and CDR2 as FQGNSA. V was trimmed by 3 bases and J by 4 bases, leaving 5 bases between them. This CDR3 has 12 residues.

The rearrangement uses TRBV15 and TRBJ2-5; a weak D match, TRBD2 (6 bases). V lost 8 bases and J lost 0, with 10 bases in between. The CDR3 contains 13 residues. The germline CDR1 and CDR2 sequences are LNHNV and YYDKDF (reference sequence). CDR3 protein: CATGPGDQETQYF. In nucleotides, the CDR3 is TGTGCCACCGGCCCGGGGGACCAAGAGACCCAGTACTTC.

The gene calls are TRBV29-1 and TRBJ2-7, with 7 bases that match TRBD1. CDR1 is SQVTM and CDR2 is ANQGSEA in the germline V gene. J gave up 0 bases and V 3 bases, and 5 bases lay outside the gene matches. The CDR3 runs to 14 residues. The CDR3, as DNA: TGCAGCGTTGAGACACAGGGGAGCTCCTACGAGCAGTACTTC. It is translated as CSVETQGSSYEQYF.

The chain uses TRBV5-1 and TRBJ1-5; no clear D. V lost 1 base and J 4 bases, leaving 6 bases between the germline ends. Per the germline V gene, CDR1 is SGHRS and CDR2 is YFSETQ. This CDR3 is 13 amino acids long. CDR3 amino acids: CASSLTPNQPQHF. The CDR3 DNA reads as TGCGCCAGCAGCTTGACACCGAATCAGCCCCAGCATTTT.

The chain links TRBV5-1 to TRBJ1-1; D is undetermined. This CDR3 is built from 15 residues. V was clipped by 3 bases and J by 1 base, with 13 bases between them. In germline, CDR1 is SGHRS, CDR2 YFSETQ. In nucleotides, the CDR3 is TGCGCCAGCAGCTCGACGGGTGGGTGGAACACTGAAGCTTTCTTT. This encodes CASSSTGGWNTEAFF.

The V and J genes are TRBV19 and TRBJ2-7, with D tentatively TRBD2 (6 bases). CDR1 and CDR2 (germline): LNHDA, SQIVND (reference sequence). There are 17 residues in the CDR3. Trimming took off 2 bases at V and 2 bases at J, with 19 bases between the two ends. The CDR3 DNA sequence: TGTGCCAGTAGTATAAAAACAGGAAATAGCGGTACCTACGAGCAGTACTTC. The encoded protein is CASSIKTGNSGTYEQYF.

The rearrangement uses TRBV5-1 and TRBJ1-5, with 10 bases that match TRBD1. This CDR3 is 14 amino acids long. Germline V gene lookup returns CDR1 SGHRS and CDR2 YFSETQ. V was clipped by 4 bases and J by 5 bases; unmatched bases: 3. This CDR3 reads CASSPGTGDQPQHF. The CDR3 DNA reads TGCGCCAGCAGCCCCGGGACAGGGGATCAGCCCCAGCATTTT.

CDR3 sequence (DNA): TGTGCCAGTAGTATAGTGTGGGGGGTCCACTCACCCCTCCACTTT. The encoded protein is CASSIVWGVHSPLHF. The chain recombines TRBV19 with TRBJ1-6; tentative D call: TRBD1 (5 bases). V was cut by 1 base and J by 10 bases, with 14 bases left in between. Germline V CDR1 and CDR2: LNHDA, SQIVND (reference sequence). There are 15 residues in the CDR3.

The V call is TRBV11-3, the J call TRBJ1-1, with D possibly being TRBD1 (6 bases). The CDR3 has 15 amino acids. V was trimmed by 5 bases and J by 1 base, leaving 14 bases between them. CDR1 and CDR2 from the germline V gene are SGHNT and YENEEA. DNA of the CDR3: TGTGCCAGCAGCCCCGGGGGGGCACAGAACACTGAAGCTTTCTTT. This sequence encodes CASSPGGAQNTEAFF.

This clone was observed once. The chain recombines TRBV29-1 with TRBJ2-1; perhaps TRBD2 as D (6 bases). The germline V gene encodes CDR1 SQVTM and CDR2 ANQGSEA. The CDR3 consists of 12 residues. The V end lost 6 bases, the J end lost 9 bases, and 15 bases lay between the germline ends. CDR3 DNA: TGCAGCGTCGTCGGGAGTAGTATTGAGCAGTTCTTC. Translating it yields CSVVGSSIEQFF.

The chain carries TRBV5-6 and TRBJ2-3; D unclear. Deletions cut 0 bases from V and 0 bases from J, with 5 bases between. The CDR3 extends over 14 amino acids. Germline CDR1 SGHDT, CDR2 YYEEEE. The CDR3 sequence is CASSLASSTDTQYF. Written as DNA, the CDR3 is TGTGCCAGCAGCTTGGCCTCTAGCACAGATACGCAGTATTTT.

The chain couples TRBV10-1 to TRBJ1-6; D remains unclear. Trimming removed 0 bases at V and 10 bases at J, with 16 bases between. From germline, CDR1 is WNHNN and CDR2 SYGVQD (reference sequence). This CDR3 contains 16 residues. In DNA, the CDR3 is TGCGCCAGCAGTGAGTCGCGGGGTGCCGGGGTATCACCCCTCCACTTT. It codes for CASSESRGAGVSPLHF.